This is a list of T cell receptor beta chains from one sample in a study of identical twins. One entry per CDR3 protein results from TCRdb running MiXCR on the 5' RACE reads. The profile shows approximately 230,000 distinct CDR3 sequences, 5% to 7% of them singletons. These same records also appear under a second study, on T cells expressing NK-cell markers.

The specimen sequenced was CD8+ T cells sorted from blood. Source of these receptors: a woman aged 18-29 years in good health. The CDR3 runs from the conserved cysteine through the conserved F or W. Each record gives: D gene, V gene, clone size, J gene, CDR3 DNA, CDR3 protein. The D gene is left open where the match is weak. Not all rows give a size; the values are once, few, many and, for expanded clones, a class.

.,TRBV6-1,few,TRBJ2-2,TGTGCCAGCAGTGAACTGAAAGGGTCCACCGGGGAGCTGTTTTTT,CASSELKGSTGELFF
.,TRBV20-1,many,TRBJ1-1,TGCAGTGCTAGACAGGGGAACACTGAAGCTTTCTTT,CSARQGNTEAFF
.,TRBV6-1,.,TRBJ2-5,TGTGCCAGCAGTGAAAGTCAGGGGTTATCTGAGACCCAGTACTTC,CASSESQGLSETQYF
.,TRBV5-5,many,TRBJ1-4,TGTGCCAGCAGCTCCACCACCTTCGGGGGATTAGGTGAAAAACTGTTTTTT,CASSSTTFGGLGEKLFF
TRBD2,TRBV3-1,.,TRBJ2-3,TGTGCCAGCGGGGGACTAGCGCCTCCAGATACGCAGTATTTT,CASGGLAPPDTQYF
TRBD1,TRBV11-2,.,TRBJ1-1,TGTGCCAGCAGCTTTCGGGAGACAGGGTACGCTGAAGCTTTCTTT,CASSFRETGYAEAFF
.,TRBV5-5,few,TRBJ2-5,TGTGCCAGCAGCTATGGCTCGGGGACCAGTGGAAAGACCCAGTACTTC,CASSYGSGTSGKTQYF
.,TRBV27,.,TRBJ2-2,TGTGCCAGCAGTATAAACGGGGAGCTGTTTTTT,CASSINGELFF
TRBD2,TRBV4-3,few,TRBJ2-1,TGCGCCAGCAGCGTAATACTAGCGGGAGGAGATAATGAGCAGTTCTTC,CASSVILAGGDNEQFF
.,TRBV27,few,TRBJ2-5,TGTGCCAGCAGTCCACAGGGCCCCTACCAAGAGACCCAGTACTTC,CASSPQGPYQETQYF
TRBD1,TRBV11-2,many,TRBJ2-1,TGTGCCAGCACCAAACCCAAGACAGGGGGGCCCTCCTACAATGAGCAGTTCTTC,CASTKPKTGGPSYNEQFF
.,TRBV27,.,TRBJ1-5,TGTGCCAGCCGCCCAGGGCGCTCCAGGGTACAGCCCCAGCATTTT,CASRPGRSRVQPQHF